This T cell receptor (beta chain) comes out of a study of human CD8 memory T cell subsets. CDR3 length equals 18 residues. In germline, CDR1 is SGHVS, CDR2 FQNEAQ. Sequencing libraries of TCR beta were made by UMI-labeled 5' RACE. Using the 5' RACE reads, TCRdb records one entry per CDR3 protein without DNA. The sample is made up of around 11,000 distinct CDR3 sequences, and the top ten hold about 8.6% of it. The sequenced sample was CD8+ T cells from PBMCs. This sequence originates from a human donor in good health. The chain has TRBV7-8 and TRBJ2-5; TCRdb selects TRBD1, and the lack of DNA leaves this call unchecked. The CDR3 here is CASSLFSVAGGIQETQYF.